This is a list of T cell receptor beta chains from one sample in a study of vaccination and CD4 T cells after COVID-19. TCRdb redid the calling of the PCR reads with MiXCR, one entry per CDR3 protein. Of under 20,000 distinct CDR3 sequences in the sample, about four fifths were seen once. Their antigens remain unidentified. The sample was CD4+ T cells from blood, cultured in vitro, taken after SARS-CoV-2 vaccination. These receptors came from a human donor who received a COVID-19 vaccine. CDR3s include the opening cysteine and the closing phenylalanine or tryptophan. Each record gives: clone size, D gene, J gene, CDR3 length, V gene, CDR3 DNA, CDR3 protein. The D gene is left open where the match is weak. A row's size may be missing; if present it is once, few, many or a size class.

NA NA TRBJ2-2 14 TRBV7-2 TGTGCCAGCAGCTTATCCCCAGACACCGGGGAGCTGTTTTTT CASSLSPDTGELFF
few NA TRBJ1-2 13 TRBV6-1 TGTGCCAGCAATCCGAGGGGGGTTCCTGGCTACACCTTC CASNPRGVPGYTF
NA TRBD1 TRBJ2-7 14 TRBV20-1 TGCAGTGCTAGACCCGGGACAGCTGACTACGAGCAGTACTTC CSARPGTADYEQYF
NA TRBD1 TRBJ1-6 14 TRBV6-1 TGTGCCAGCGCGGAGGGACAGAATAATTCACCCCTCCACTTT CASAEGQNNSPLHF
NA TRBD1 TRBJ2-5 14 TRBV20-1 TGCAGTGCCCCGGACAGGGCGTACCAAGAGACCCAGTACTTC CSAPDRAYQETQYF
NA TRBD2 TRBJ2-5 15 TRBV7-2 TGTGCCAGCAGCGTGAGCGGGGCTCAAACGGAGACCCAGTACTTC CASSVSGAQTETQYF
NA TRBD2 TRBJ2-5 17 TRBV6-5 TGTGCCAGCAGTTCGGGACTAGCGGGGAGTAGACAAGAGACCCAGTACTTC CASSSGLAGSRQETQYF
NA TRBD2 TRBJ2-1 15 TRBV5-1 TGCGCCAGCAGATTTAGCGGGGGGCTTTACAATGAGCAGTTCTTC CASRFSGGLYNEQFF
once TRBD1 TRBJ1-2 14 TRBV2 TGTGCCAGCAGCGGGACAGGGGTTGGCAATGGCTACACCTTC CASSGTGVGNGYTF
NA NA TRBJ2-3 14 TRBV2 TGTGCCAGCGGACAGGGACTAGACGTGGATACGCAGTATTTT CASGQGLDVDTQYF
NA NA TRBJ1-2 15 TRBV6-1 TGTGCCAGCATGGAACAGGGATCAAAGAGCTATGGCTACACCTTC CASMEQGSKSYGYTF